This paragraph reports one T cell receptor (beta chain). It lacks a known antigen. No base qualities exist here, and no much larger clone lies one base off it. The data originate from a study of OX40 agonist ivuxolimab in advanced cancers. In the study overall: Ivuxolimab, which targeted the costimulatory receptor OX40 (CD134), was an agonistic, fully human IgG2 monoclonal antibody. Intravenous ivuxolimab was administered to patients every 2 weeks at six dose levels: 0.01, 0.1, 0.3, 1.5, 3 and 10 mg/kg. Of the roughly 50 dose-escalation patients, hepatocellular carcinoma was present in approximately 20, melanoma in about 15, renal cell carcinoma in 9 and head and neck cancer in 9. The dose-escalation cohort was roughly 80% male with a mean age of approximately 60 years, ranging from roughly 23 to 80. Patients were allowed to have had prior anti-PD-1, anti-PD-L1 or anti-CTLA-4 therapy, and approximately 40% of the dose-escalation patients had been treated with checkpoint inhibitors. Three dose-escalation patients achieved partial responses, one with hepatocellular carcinoma and two with cutaneous melanoma. The point of sequencing TCRbeta in the periphery was to test whether ivuxolimab changed TCR sequence diversity and drove clonal T-cell expansion. The paper describes the monotherapy dose-escalation part (N = 52 patients) of the phase I trial of ivuxolimab.

Patients with autoimmune disease history or receiving systemic immunosuppression were excluded from the trial. Peripheral blood for TCR sequencing was collected from all dose cohorts at baseline, on cycle 4 day 1, and on cycle 7 day 1. The samples were drawn from a first-in-human, open-label, multicenter phase I dose-escalation trial of ivuxolimab. Adults with locally advanced or metastatic head and neck squamous cell, hepatocellular, melanoma or renal cell carcinoma were enrolled in the trial. Before TCR sequencing, CD4+ T cells and CD8+ T cells were sorted from peripheral blood as separate populations. Paper-wide results and their limitations: Partial responders in the 0.1-3.0 mg/kg groups had among the lowest normalized peripheral clonal expansion, especially among CD8+ T cells. At doses from 0.1 to 3.0 mg/kg, clonal expansion was seen in both CD4+ and CD8+ blood T cells between baseline and week 6. After ivuxolimab, more expanded clones were found on average in CD8+ T cells than in CD4+ T cells. The antigen specificity of the clonally expanded peripheral T cells was not determined. Low levels of normalized T-cell clonal expansion were also seen in some patients who did not respond.

A distance of 7 bases separates the germline ends of V and J, which lose 4 bases and 0 bases respectively. Taken from cysteine to phenylalanine, the CDR3 has 13 residues. CDR3 DNA only is kept here, 39 bases in frame from base 1. Per the germline V gene (reference sequence), SGHKS is the CDR1 and YYEKEE is the CDR2. To sequence the TCRbeta CDR3 region, genomic DNA was isolated from the sorted cells. The immunoSEQ Assay was used for sequencing of TCRbeta CDR3 regions. TCRdb's version of the immuneACCESS table is confined to in-frame rearrangements and falls short of the full clone set. An unresolved V gene accounts for under half of the shortfall where checked; the remainder is of unknown origin. Recorded for this sample are more than 60,000 clones; 80% to 90% of them occurred a single time. Roughly an eighth of the sample goes to the ten largest clones.

Rearrangement joined TRBV5-5 to TRBJ1-1; the D gene is unclear. The material was CD4+ or CD8+ T cells sorted from blood, obtained in a trial of the OX40 agonist ivuxolimab. This sequence was found in an adult with an advanced solid tumor such as melanoma, head and neck, liver or kidney cancer. The DNA sequence reads TGTGCCAGCAGCACGGGAATGAACACTGAAGCTTTCTTT. It translates as CASSTGMNTEAFF.